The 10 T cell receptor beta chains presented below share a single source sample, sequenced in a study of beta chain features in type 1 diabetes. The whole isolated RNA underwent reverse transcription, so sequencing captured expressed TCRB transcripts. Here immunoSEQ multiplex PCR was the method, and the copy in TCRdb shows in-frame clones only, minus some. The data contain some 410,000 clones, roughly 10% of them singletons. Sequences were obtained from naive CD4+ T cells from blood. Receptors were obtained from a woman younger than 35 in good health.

The CDR3 is CASRLERVGNSPLHF. DNA of the CDR3: TGTGCCAGCCGGCTCGAGAGAGTTGGGAATTCACCCCTCCACTTT. The rearrangement joins TRBV28 to TRBJ1-6; D is undetermined. The length of the CDR3 is 15 residues. CDR1 and CDR2 (germline): MDHEN, SYDVKM. V lost 8 bases to trimming and J lost 7 bases, with 18 bases between them.

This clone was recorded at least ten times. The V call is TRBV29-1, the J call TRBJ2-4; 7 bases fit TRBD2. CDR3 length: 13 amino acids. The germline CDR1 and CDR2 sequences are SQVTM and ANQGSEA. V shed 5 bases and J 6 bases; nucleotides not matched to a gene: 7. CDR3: CSVIREGSNIQYF. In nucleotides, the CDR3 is TGCAGCGTTATCAGGGAGGGTTCAAACATTCAGTACTTC.

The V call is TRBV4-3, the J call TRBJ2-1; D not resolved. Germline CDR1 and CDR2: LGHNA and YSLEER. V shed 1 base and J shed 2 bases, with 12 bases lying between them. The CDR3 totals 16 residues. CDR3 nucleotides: TGCGCCAGCAGCCAAGGAGGCCGGGCCACCTACAATGAGCAGTTCTTC. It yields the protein CASSQGGRATYNEQFF.

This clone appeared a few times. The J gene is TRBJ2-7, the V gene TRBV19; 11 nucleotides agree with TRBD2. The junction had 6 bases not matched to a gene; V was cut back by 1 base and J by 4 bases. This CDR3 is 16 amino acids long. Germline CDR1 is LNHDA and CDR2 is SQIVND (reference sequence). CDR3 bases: TGTGCCAGTAGTATAGTATCGGCTAGCGGGAGGTACGAGCAGTACTTC. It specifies CASSIVSASGRYEQYF.

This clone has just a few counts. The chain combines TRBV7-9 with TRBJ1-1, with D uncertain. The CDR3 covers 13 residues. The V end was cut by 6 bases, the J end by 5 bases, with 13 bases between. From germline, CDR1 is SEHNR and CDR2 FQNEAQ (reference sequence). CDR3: CASRVGERTEAFF. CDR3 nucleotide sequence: TGTGCCAGCAGGGTGGGTGAGCGGACTGAAGCTTTCTTT.

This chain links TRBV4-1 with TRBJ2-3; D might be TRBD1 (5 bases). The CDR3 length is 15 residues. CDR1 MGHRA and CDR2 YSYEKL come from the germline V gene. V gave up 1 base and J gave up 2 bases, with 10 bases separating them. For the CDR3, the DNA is TGCGCCAGCAGCCAAGGCAGGGTAGTCACAGATACGCAGTATTTT. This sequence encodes CASSQGRVVTDTQYF.

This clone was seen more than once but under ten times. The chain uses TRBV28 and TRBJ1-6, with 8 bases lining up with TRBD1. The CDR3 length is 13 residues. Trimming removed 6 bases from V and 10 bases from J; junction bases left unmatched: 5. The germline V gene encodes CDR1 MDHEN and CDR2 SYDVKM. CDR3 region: CASRGTGQSPLHF. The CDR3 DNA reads TGTGCCAGCAGGGGGACAGGACAATCACCCCTCCACTTT.

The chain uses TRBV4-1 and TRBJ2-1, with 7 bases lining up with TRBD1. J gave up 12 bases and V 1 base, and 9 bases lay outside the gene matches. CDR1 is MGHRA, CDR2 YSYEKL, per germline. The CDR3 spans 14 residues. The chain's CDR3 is CASSQGTGTRGQFF. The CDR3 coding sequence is TGCGCCAGCAGCCAAGGGACAGGCACACGGGGGCAGTTCTTC.

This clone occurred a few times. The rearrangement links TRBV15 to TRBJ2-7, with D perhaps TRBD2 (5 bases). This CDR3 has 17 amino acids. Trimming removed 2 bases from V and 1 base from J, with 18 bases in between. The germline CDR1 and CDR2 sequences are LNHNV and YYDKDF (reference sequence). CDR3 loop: CATSRIQMTGISYEQYF. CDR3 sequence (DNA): TGTGCCACCAGCAGAATTCAGATGACCGGGATTTCCTACGAGCAGTACTTC.

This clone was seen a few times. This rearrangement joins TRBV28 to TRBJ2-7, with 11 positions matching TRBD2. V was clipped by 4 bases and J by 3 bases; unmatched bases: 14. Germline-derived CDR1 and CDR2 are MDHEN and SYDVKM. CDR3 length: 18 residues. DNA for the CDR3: TGTGCCAGCAGTTCATCCCGTCTAGCGGGGGGACGACACTACGAGCAGTACGTC. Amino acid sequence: CASSSSRLAGGRHYEQYV.